Each of the 29 T cell receptor beta chains below was sequenced from the same sample in a study of cytomegalovirus exposure and HLA in healthy donors. The PCR was carried out with 60 Vbeta primers and 13 Jbeta primers. The method was immunoSEQ multiplex PCR; TCRdb's version includes in-frame clones alone and lacks a portion of them. The sample gives approximately 76,000 clones, roughly 73% of which show up once; about 16% is in the top ten. The sequencing sample was made of PBMCs. The source is a middle-aged woman in good health and CMV-seropositive.

The rearrangement uses TRBV30 and TRBJ2-7; TRBD2 matches at 9 bases. Trimming took 3 bases from V and 7 from J; bases not matched to a gene: 13. Germline assignment: CDR1 GTSNPN and CDR2 SVGIG (reference sequence). The CDR3 spans 15 residues. The CDR3 reads CAWRLAGIAAGEQYV. The CDR3 DNA is TGTGCCTGGAGGCTAGCGGGGATCGCGGCGGGTGAGCAGTACGTC.

V and J are TRBV4-1 and TRBJ2-7; D not certain. V was cut by 1 base and J by 4 bases, with 11 bases left in between. This CDR3 region has 14 residues. The germline gives CDR1 MGHRA, CDR2 YSYEKL. CDR3 DNA sequence: TGCGCCAGCAGCCAAGCTACGCCCGATTACGAGCAGTACTTC. Protein: CASSQATPDYEQYF.

This chain uses TRBV11-3 with TRBJ1-5; 7 bases are a match to TRBD1. The CDR3 sequence is 19 residues long. In germline, CDR1 is SGHNT, CDR2 YENEEA. V shed 5 bases and J 0 bases; nucleotides not matched to a gene: 16. The CDR3 reads CASSPPGQRHDNSNQPQHF. The DNA for the CDR3 is TGTGCCAGCAGCCCTCCGGGACAGCGTCATGATAATAGCAATCAGCCCCAGCATTTT.

Only a few counts were recorded for this clone. This chain links TRBV5-1 with TRBJ2-5; TRBD1 is a possible D gene (6 bases). The CDR3 sequence is 15 residues long. Germline values: CDR1 SGHRS, CDR2 YFSETQ. Trimming cost V 2 bases and J 1 base, with 12 bases left between them. The CDR3 region has the DNA TGCGCCAGCAGCTTCGGACAGCCGATCCAAGAGACCCAGTACTTC. Its translation: CASSFGQPIQETQYF.

This clone has only a few counts. The DNA of the CDR3 is TGTGCCAGCAGCCAAGATCTGTCTAGCGGGGTAGATACGCAGTATTTT. Translation: CASSQDLSSGVDTQYF. V and J are TRBV4-2 and TRBJ2-3, with 9 bases fitting TRBD2. The V and J ends lost 0 bases and 5 bases, in that order; junction bases with no gene match: 6. The CDR3 spans 16 residues. Germline CDR1 reads LGHNA; CDR2 reads YNFKEQ.

The V call is TRBV30, the J call TRBJ1-2; perhaps TRBD1 as D (5 bases). V dropped 3 bases and J dropped 8 bases, with 10 bases sitting between them. The CDR3 totals 11 residues. Germline V gene data show CDR1 as GTSNPN and CDR2 as SVGIG (reference sequence). CDR3 in amino acids: CAWSPGQGYTF. In DNA, the CDR3 is TGTGCCTGGAGCCCAGGGCAAGGCTACACCTTC.

The chain has TRBV7-2 and TRBJ1-4; TRBD1 might be the D (5 bases). With 5 bases removed from V and 8 bases from J, the gap between germline ends came to 15 bases. CDR1 is SGHTA and CDR2 is FQGNSA in the germline V gene. The CDR3 runs to 14 residues. CDR3 amino acids: CASSPIGQGEKLFF. In nucleotides, the CDR3 is TGTGCCAGCAGCCCAATCGGCCAGGGCGAAAAACTGTTTTTT.

CDR3 bases: TGTGCCAGCAGCCAAGGTATTGTGAACACTGAAGCTTTCTTT. This translates into CASSQGIVNTEAFF. V is TRBV4-2 and J is TRBJ1-1, with D unresolved. Germline values: CDR1 LGHNA, CDR2 YNFKEQ. V lost 1 base and J 0 bases, leaving 6 bases between the germline ends. This CDR3 has 14 amino acids.

In its sample, this clone was seen a few times. The V call is TRBV19, the J call TRBJ2-5; unclear D gene. Between the trimmed V and J ends, which lost 5 bases and 6 bases, there was a span of 13 bases. The CDR3 length is 13 residues. Germline-derived CDR1 and CDR2 are LNHDA and SQIVND (reference sequence). The CDR3 nucleotides read TGTGCCAGTAGTTCACTACCCCTGAAGACCCAGTACTTC. Its translation is CASSSLPLKTQYF.

The chain joins TRBV29-1 to TRBJ2-5, with 9 bases matching TRBD1. The CDR3 contains 13 residues. Trimming cost V 4 bases and J 4 bases; bases outside gene matches: 4. Per the germline V gene, CDR1 is SQVTM and CDR2 is ANQGSEA. The CDR3 reads CSVAQGARETQYF. The CDR3 nucleotides read TGCAGCGTTGCACAGGGGGCGCGAGAGACCCAGTACTTC.

The chain uses TRBV7-3 and TRBJ1-2; tentative D call: TRBD1 (5 bases). Trimming took off 0 bases at V and 6 bases at J, with 11 bases between the two ends. CDR1 is SGHTA, CDR2 FQGTGA, per germline. The CDR3 consists of 14 residues. Written as DNA, the CDR3 is TGTGCCAGCAGCTTAACGGGGGGAGGCGATGGCTACACCTTC. Its protein is CASSLTGGGDGYTF. The full variable domain, in which reference TRBV7-3 and TRBJ1-2 provide the parts outside the CDR3, is GAGVSQTPSNKVTEKGKYVELRCDPISGHTALYWYRQSLGQGPEFLIYFQGTGAADDSGLPNDRFFAVRPEGSVSTLKIQRTERGDSAVYLCASSLTGGGDGYTFGSGTRLTVV.

The chain combines TRBV10-3 with TRBJ1-1, with 7 positions matching TRBD1. J was trimmed by 8 bases and V by 6 bases; bases with no gene match: 3. Germline CDR1 reads ENHRY; CDR2 reads SYGVKD. There are 11 residues in the CDR3. The CDR3, as DNA: TGTGCCATCAGGAGACAGGGCGAAGCTTTCTTT. This sequence encodes CAIRRQGEAFF.

V gene TRBV4-1 combines with J gene TRBJ2-7, with 8 bases fitting TRBD1. This CDR3 has 15 amino acids. With V trimmed by 4 bases and J by 7 bases, 12 bases remained unmatched. Germline CDR1 is MGHRA and CDR2 is YSYEKL. CDR3 region: CASSPVVDRGGEQYF. CDR3 in DNA: TGCGCCAGCAGCCCTGTCGTTGACAGGGGTGGAGAGCAGTACTTC.

This chain uses TRBV5-6 with TRBJ1-2, with 7 bases aligning to TRBD1. Unmatched junction bases numbered 7, after V lost 0 bases and J lost 5 bases. Germline CDR1 is SGHDT and CDR2 is YYEEEE. This CDR3 region has 15 residues. CDR3 protein: CASSLAAGQRYGYTF. In DNA, the CDR3 is TGTGCCAGCAGCTTGGCTGCGGGACAGCGTTATGGCTACACCTTC. Filled out from reference TRBV5-6 and TRBJ1-2, the complete variable domain reads DAGVTQSPTHLIKTRGQQVTLRCSPKSGHDTVSWYQQALGQGPQFIFQYYEEEERQRGNFPDRFSGHQFPNYSSELNVNALLLGDSALYLCASSLAAGQRYGYTFGSGTRLTVV.

This clone was detected once. CDR3 coding DNA: TGTGCCAGCAGCTTAGGGAGCCAAGAGACCCAGTACTTC. Protein sequence: CASSLGSQETQYF. The V call is TRBV5-4, the J call TRBJ2-5; tentatively, D is TRBD2 (5 bases). CDR1 and CDR2 from the germline V gene are SGHNT and YYREEE (reference sequence). The CDR3 contains 13 residues. V lost 2 bases to trimming and J lost 1 base, with 6 bases between them. Combining the CDR3 with reference TRBV5-4 and TRBJ2-5 gives the whole variable domain ETGVTQSPTHLIKTRGQQVTLRCSSQSGHNTVSWYQQALGQGPQFIFQYYREEENGRGNFPPRFSGLQFPNYSSELNVNALELDDSALYLCASSLGSQETQYFGPGTRLLVL.

The V gene is TRBV6-4, the J gene TRBJ2-6; D might be TRBD2 (6 bases). Germline loops: CDR1 MRHNA, CDR2 SNTAGT. The CDR3 is 17 residues long. Trimming took 6 bases from V and 3 from J, leaving 18 bases between them. The CDR3 DNA reads as TGTGCCAGCAGCGCCTTAAGTGGAGGGTTTGGGGCCAACGTCCTGACTTTC. This encodes CASSALSGGFGANVLTF.

J is TRBJ2-1 and V is TRBV2; 7 nucleotides agree with TRBD2. The CDR3 is 13 residues long. Trimming removed 7 bases from V and 9 bases from J; junction bases left unmatched: 9. Germline CDR1 and CDR2: SNHLY and FYNNEI. CDR3 sequence (DNA): TGTGCCAGCAAGGTGACTAGCCCTGGTGAGCAGTTCTTC. As protein: CASKVTSPGEQFF.

The V gene is TRBV7-9, the J gene TRBJ2-5; 14 nucleotides line up with TRBD2. From germline, CDR1 is SEHNR and CDR2 FQNEAQ (reference sequence). CDR3 length: 17 residues. J gave up 4 bases and V 1 base, and 5 bases lay outside the gene matches. CDR3 sequence (DNA): TGTGCCAGCAGCTTAGGGGAGGGACTAGCGGGAGTAGAGACCCAGTACTTC. This encodes CASSLGEGLAGVETQYF.

In its sample, this clone was seen a few times. J is TRBJ2-3 and V is TRBV15; no firm D call. Germline CDR1 reads LNHNV; CDR2 reads YYDKDF (reference sequence). The CDR3 has 12 amino acids. V lost 4 bases to trimming and J lost 7 bases, with 9 bases between them. CDR3 amino acids: CATSTSRYTQYF. In DNA form, the CDR3 reads TGTGCCACCAGCACTAGTCGGTATACGCAGTATTTT.

V is TRBV6-5 and J is TRBJ2-7; 7 bases map to TRBD1. V was clipped by 4 bases and J by 2 bases; unmatched bases: 11. Germline assignment: CDR1 MNHEY and CDR2 SVGAGI. CDR3 length equals 16 residues. CDR3 in DNA: TGTGCCAGCAGTTCTTACCGGGACAGCGACCCCTACGAGCAGTACTTC. It is translated as CASSSYRDSDPYEQYF.

This chain uses TRBV6-5 with TRBJ2-1; 12 bases agree with TRBD2. CDR3 length equals 16 residues. Germline V gene data show CDR1 as MNHEY and CDR2 as SVGAGI. V gave up 0 bases and J gave up 8 bases; unmatched junction bases: 5. For the CDR3, the DNA is TGTGCCAGCAGTTACTCGGTTCTAGCGGGAGGGGATGAGCAGTTCTTC. It translates to CASSYSVLAGGDEQFF.

This chain joins TRBV7-9 and TRBJ1-1, with D perhaps matching TRBD1 (6 bases). Germline V CDR1 and CDR2: SEHNR, FQNEAQ (reference sequence). The CDR3 runs to 13 residues. With 8 bases removed from V and 0 bases from J, the gap between germline ends came to 10 bases. The CDR3 sequence is CASLRDMNTEAFF. In DNA, the CDR3 is TGTGCCAGCCTTCGGGACATGAACACTGAAGCTTTCTTT.

The chain uses TRBV14 and TRBJ1-1, with 7 bases fitting TRBD1. The length of the CDR3 is 13 residues. The V gene's germline CDR1 is SGHDN and CDR2 FVKESK. Trimming at V came to 4 bases and at J to 7 bases, leaving 6 bases not matched to a gene. This CDR3 is CASSPRQGGEAFF. In nucleotides, the CDR3 is TGTGCCAGCAGCCCTCGACAGGGCGGTGAAGCTTTCTTT.

V and J are TRBV4-3 and TRBJ2-7, with a tentative D call TRBD2 (5 bases). Trimming left V 0 bases short and J 2 bases short, with 14 bases between. Germline CDR1 is LGHNA and CDR2 is YSLEER. The CDR3 totals 16 residues. The CDR3 bases are TGCGCCAGCAGCCAAGACAGAGCCGGACTTACCTACGAGCAGTACTTC. It translates to CASSQDRAGLTYEQYF.

The chain is built from TRBV6-9 and TRBJ2-5, with 7 bases aligning to TRBD2. V trimming: 10 bases; J trimming: 5 bases; junction bases outside the gene matches: 13. The CDR3 runs 14 residues. CDR1 and CDR2 (germline): MNHGY, SVAAGI. The CDR3 DNA follows: TGTGCCACCCCGAAGAGCGGGATCTGGGAGACCCAGTACTTC. This codes for CATPKSGIWETQYF.

This clone was seen at least ten times. Given a far larger clone just one base away, this is likely a sequencing read error. V usage is TRBV5-6 and J usage is TRBJ1-1, with 11 bases identical to TRBD1. The CDR3 is 16 residues long. From germline, CDR1 is SGHDT and CDR2 YYEEEE. The CDR3 DNA reads as TGTGCCTGCAGCTTGTTCGGGACAGGGGGTAACACTGAAGCTTTCTTT. Translation gives CACSLFGTGGNTEAFF.

The CDR3 coding sequence is TGTGCCAGCAGTGACAACAGGGGGTATGAGCAGTTCTTC. Residues: CASSDNRGYEQFF. This rearrangement joins TRBV6-4 to TRBJ2-1; 8 nucleotides line up with TRBD1. The CDR3 has 13 amino acids. The V gene's germline CDR1 is MRHNA and CDR2 SNTAGT. The V gene end was trimmed by 2 bases and the J gene end by 8 bases; junction bases not matched to a gene: 2.

V gene TRBV5-1 combines with J gene TRBJ1-1; D is uncertain. The length of the CDR3 is 14 residues. The germline V and J ends were trimmed by 0 bases and 0 bases, with 6 bases remaining between them. CDR1 is SGHRS, CDR2 YFSETQ, per germline. The CDR3 DNA reads TGCGCCAGCAGCTTGGCCTCCTTGAACACTGAAGCTTTCTTT. Residues: CASSLASLNTEAFF.

The chain has TRBV7-9 and TRBJ2-5; 9 bases match TRBD2. Trimming cost V 4 bases and J 4 bases; bases outside gene matches: 4. Germline CDR1 and CDR2: SEHNR and FQNEAQ (reference sequence). The length of the CDR3 is 14 residues. CDR3 nucleotides: TGTGCCAGCAGCTCGTTAGCGGGAGCAGAGACCCAGTACTTC. It translates to CASSSLAGAETQYF.